Listed here is a single T cell receptor beta chain. The sample belongs to a study of blood T cell repertoires in COVID-19. Study-level background: The samples span acute and convalescent COVID-19 from the United States, Italy and Spain. PBMCs, B-cell-depleted T cells, or T cells provided the cDNA or gDNA that made up the material.

V lost 0 bases and J lost 0; bases outside the gene matches: 4. CDR3 length equals 17 residues. Germline V lookup: CDR1 MGHRA, CDR2 YSYEKL. Source study methods: Nucleated cell counts were estimated from reference gene primer amplification. Produced via immunoSEQ multiplex PCR; TCRdb's table is partial and in-frame only. V and J calls plus clone size are reproduced from that table; the DNA served to infer D and trimming. Of 110,000 to 150,000 clones detected, 70% to 90% appear once; the ten largest clones hold more than 1.5%. Sequencing was done on a sample of peripheral blood. The gene calls are TRBV4-1 and TRBJ1-4, with 7 bases lining up with TRBD1. This clonotype originated in a woman aged 55-69 years with acute or convalescent COVID-19. The CDR3 bases are TGCGCCAGCAGCCAAGATCGGAGGGGGCCAACTAATGAAAAACTGTTTTTT. It is translated as CASSQDRRGPTNEKLFF.